A selection of T cell receptor beta chains follows, all from one sample in a study of cytomegalovirus exposure and HLA in healthy donors. Clones were read by immunoSEQ multiplex PCR, and TCRdb kept only the in-frame ones, dropping some. The table lists 95,000 to 150,000 clones, about 80% of them singletons. The sequenced sample consisted of PBMCs. The receptors come from a female donor in good health and CMV-seropositive. CDR3s include the opening cysteine and the closing phenylalanine or tryptophan. D genes are given only for firm matches. Only part of the rows carry a size: once, few, many, or a class if the clone is expanded.

.	.	TRBV18	TRBJ2-7	TGTGCCAGCTCACCGCCCCGAGGCACGGGCTCCTACGAGCAGTACTTC	CASSPPRGTGSYEQYF
TRBD1	.	TRBV6-5	TRBJ1-3	TGTGCCAGCAGTTACGGAGGACAGGGTAACACCATATATTTT	CASSYGGQGNTIYF
.	.	TRBV6-1	TRBJ2-5	TGTGCCAGCGTTTATAGGGGTTATGGTGAGGAGACCCAGTACTTC	CASVYRGYGEETQYF
.	.	TRBV6-1	TRBJ2-6	TGTGCCAGCAGTGACCAGGGGTCTGGGGCCAACGTCCTGACTTTC	CASSDQGSGANVLTF
TRBD1	once	TRBV5-1	TRBJ2-2	TGCGCCAGCAGCTGGTCCGGGACAGGGACCGGGGAGCTGTTTTTT	CASSWSGTGTGELFF
.	.	TRBV9	TRBJ2-3	TGTGCCAGCAGCGTAGGAGGCGGGGCCAGCACAGATACGCAGTATTTT	CASSVGGGASTDTQYF
.	.	TRBV19	TRBJ2-7	TGTGCCAGTAGTAGGACAGCAACCCCCCGAAATTACGAGCAGTACTTC	CASSRTATPRNYEQYF
TRBD1	.	TRBV7-9	TRBJ2-1	TGTGCCAGCACCCAAAAGCTTACAGGGGGTGAGCAGTTCTTC	CASTQKLTGGEQFF
.	.	TRBV18	TRBJ1-6	TGTGCCAGCTCACCCAGCTCCTATAATTCACCCCTCCACTTT	CASSPSSYNSPLHF
.	.	TRBV7-2	TRBJ2-7	TGTGCCAGCAGCTTAGGGCAGGGTGAGGCCTACGAGCAGTACTTC	CASSLGQGEAYEQYF
.	.	TRBV5-1	TRBJ2-6	TGCGCCAGCAGCTTGGCCAACTCTGGGGCCAACGTCCTGACTTTC	CASSLANSGANVLTF
.	.	TRBV18	TRBJ1-6	TGTGCCAGCTCATTAATTAAAGGCAGGGTTGATTCACCCCTCCACTTT	CASSLIKGRVDSPLHF
TRBD2	.	TRBV5-1	TRBJ2-5	TGCGCCTCTGGGACTAGCGGGGGGTCTGTCCGCGAGACCCAGTACTTC	CASGTSGGSVRETQYF
.	.	TRBV5-6	TRBJ1-1	TGTGCCAGCAGCTTGGTCAGGGCGGCGAACACTGAAGCTTTCTTT	CASSLVRAANTEAFF
TRBD1	.	TRBV7-9	TRBJ2-7	TGTGCCAGCAGCCGCAGGGCAGGGGGTAGGCCTGAGCAGTACTTC	CASSRRAGGRPEQYF
TRBD1	once	TRBV10-3	TRBJ2-2	TGTGCCATCAAGGGACAGGGATACGCCGGGGAGCTGTTTTTT	CAIKGQGYAGELFF
TRBD1	.	TRBV30	TRBJ1-4	TGTGCCTGGATGACAGGGGCTAATGAAAAACTGTTTTTT	CAWMTGANEKLFF
.	.	TRBV2	TRBJ1-3	TGTGCCAGCAGTCTACAGGGAAACACCATATATTTT	CASSLQGNTIYF
.	.	TRBV2	TRBJ1-5	TGTGCCAGCAGCCTATTAGGACAGAACAATCAGCCCCAGCATTTT	CASSLLGQNNQPQHF
TRBD1	.	TRBV7-8	TRBJ2-5	TGTGCCAGCAGCTCACAGGGGTACCAAGAGACCCAGTACTTC	CASSSQGYQETQYF
TRBD1	.	TRBV15	TRBJ2-7	TGTGCCACCAGCAGAGGGGCAAACAGGGGCGAGCAGTACTTC	CATSRGANRGEQYF
.	few	TRBV4-2	TRBJ1-4	TGTGCCAGCAGCCAAGATGCGGGTTTGGTTTTT	CASSQDAGLVF
TRBD1	.	TRBV6-1	TRBJ1-2	TGTGCCAGCAGTCCAAAAGGGGACAGGGGCAAATTC	CASSPKGDRGKF
.	.	TRBV10-3	TRBJ1-1	TGTGCCATCAGTGTTAGGGCAGGGATGAACACTGAAGCTTTCTTT	CAISVRAGMNTEAFF
.	.	TRBV15	TRBJ1-4	TGTGCCACCAGCAGAGATCCCGCAAGCGATGAAAAACTGTTTTTT	CATSRDPASDEKLFF
TRBD1	.	TRBV12-5	TRBJ1-2	TGTGCTAGTGGTCGTAGCGACAGGGGCTATGGCTACACCTTC	CASGRSDRGYGYTF
.	.	TRBV16	TRBJ2-5	TGTGCCAGCAGCCAAGCTGGCGGGAAGACCCAGTACTTC	CASSQAGGKTQYF
.	.	TRBV4-2	TRBJ2-7	TGTGCCAGCAGCCAAAACCCACAGAGCTCCTACGAGCAGTACTTC	CASSQNPQSSYEQYF
.	.	TRBV28	TRBJ1-3	TGTGCCAGCAGTGCCCCAGGGGCCAGCTCTGGAAACACCATATATTTT	CASSAPGASSGNTIYF
.	.	TRBV7-2	TRBJ1-5	TGTGCCAGCAGCTGGGGACTTCAGCCCCAGCATTTT	CASSWGLQPQHF
TRBD1	.	TRBV19	TRBJ1-4	TGTGCCAGTAGTATAGATGGGACAGGGAATAATGAAAAACTGTTTTTT	CASSIDGTGNNEKLFF
TRBD1	.	TRBV28	TRBJ1-6	TGTGCCAGCAACATCGGCGGGACAGGGGTTTTACCCCTCCACTTT	CASNIGGTGVLPLHF
.	.	TRBV6-6	TRBJ1-2	TGTGCCAGCACCGGGGTACGGGACTCTGGATATACCTTC	CASTGVRDSGYTF
.	.	TRBV9	TRBJ2-1	TGTGCCAGCAGCGTAGGGAACAGCCCGTCCTACAATGAGCAGTTCTTC	CASSVGNSPSYNEQFF
TRBD1	.	TRBV6-4	TRBJ2-1	TGTGCCAGCTCCGCTAGGACAGGTTACAATGAGCAGTTCTTC	CASSARTGYNEQFF
TRBD2	.	TRBV4-3	TRBJ2-6	TGCGCCAGCAGCCAAGAATTCGCGACTAGCGACCCTGGGGCCAACGTCCTGACTTTC	CASSQEFATSDPGANVLTF
TRBD1	.	TRBV19	TRBJ1-6	TGTGCCAGTAAATTCCGGGACAGGGTTACCTATAATTCACCCCTCCACTTT	CASKFRDRVTYNSPLHF
TRBD1	.	TRBV25-1	TRBJ1-2	TGTGCCACCTCGACAGGGCCCCTTAACTATGGCTACACCTTC	CATSTGPLNYGYTF
TRBD2	.	TRBV30	TRBJ2-1	TGTGCCTGGACCCCCGGGACTAGCAGGTACAATGAGCAGTTCTTC	CAWTPGTSRYNEQFF
TRBD1	.	TRBV5-5	TRBJ1-1	TGTGCCAGCAGCCTGACAGGGGGCTCGACTGAAGCTTTCTTT	CASSLTGGSTEAFF
.	.	TRBV2	TRBJ2-2	TGTGCCAGCAGTGAGCAGAAGGCCGGAGTCGGGGAGCTGTTTTTT	CASSEQKAGVGELFF
.	once	TRBV5-1	TRBJ2-2	TGCGCCAGCAGCCCGGTCACGACCGGGGAGCTGTTTTTT	CASSPVTTGELFF
TRBD2	.	TRBV7-9	TRBJ2-7	TGTGCCAGCAGCCCATTCTCGGGGGGTGGGTACGAGCAGTACTTC	CASSPFSGGGYEQYF
TRBD1	.	TRBV18	TRBJ2-7	TGTGCCAGCTCGACCGGGACAGACCACTACGAGCAGTACTTC	CASSTGTDHYEQYF
TRBD1	.	TRBV7-9	TRBJ1-5	TGTGCCAGCAGCTTAGGGACAGGGGTCGACGTCCGCAATCAGCCCCAGCATTTT	CASSLGTGVDVRNQPQHF
.	once	TRBV18	TRBJ2-1	TGTGCCAGCTCACCACCGGGGAGCGGTAGTAATGAGCAGTTCTTC	CASSPPGSGSNEQFF
TRBD2	once	TRBV10-3	TRBJ2-7	TGTGCCATCAGTGACCAGAAGCGGGGACTCGAGCAGTACTTC	CAISDQKRGLEQYF
TRBD2	.	TRBV2	TRBJ2-1	TGTGCCAGCAAGCTAGGGAGCGGGGGTGAGCAGTTCTTC	CASKLGSGGEQFF
.	.	TRBV19	TRBJ1-2	TGTGCCAGTAGCCGAACAACGAGGAGCTACACCTTC	CASSRTTRSYTF
.	.	TRBV6-4	TRBJ1-2	TGTGCCAGCAGTGACGGGCAGACCTATGGCTACACCTTC	CASSDGQTYGYTF
.	.	TRBV7-2	TRBJ1-5	TGTGCCAGCAGCTTAGTCTTCGGTGATAGCAATCAGCCCCAGCATTTT	CASSLVFGDSNQPQHF
TRBD2	.	TRBV4-2	TRBJ2-3	TGTGCCAGCAGCCAAGATAGAAAGCGGGGCAAGTATTTT	CASSQDRKRGKYF
.	few	TRBV4-1	TRBJ1-1	TGCGCCAGCAGCCGAGACCCCGACAGTGACACTGAAGCTTTCTTT	CASSRDPDSDTEAFF
.	once	TRBV2	TRBJ2-7	TGTGCCAGCAGTGACCCTTACGAGCAGTACTTC	CASSDPYEQYF
TRBD1	once	TRBV7-3	TRBJ2-2	TGTGCCAGCAGCTTGGGACAGGGGGTCACCGGGGAGCTGTTTTTT	CASSLGQGVTGELFF
TRBD2	.	TRBV2	TRBJ2-3	TGTGCCAGCAGTTGGGGGAGGGGCACAGATACGCAGTATTTT	CASSWGRGTDTQYF
TRBD1	.	TRBV10-3	TRBJ1-1	TGTGCCATCAGAGACAGGGCCGACACTGAAGCTTTCTTT	CAIRDRADTEAFF
.	.	TRBV28	TRBJ1-2	TGTGCCACCCTCCGGTCCCTAGATATCTATGGCTACACCTTC	CATLRSLDIYGYTF
TRBD2	.	TRBV5-4	TRBJ2-2	TGTGCCAGCAGCCCGGGGGGGGGACTAGGAAGCGGGGAGCTGTTTTTT	CASSPGGGLGSGELFF
.	.	TRBV7-2	TRBJ1-3	TGTGCCAGCAGCTTACAAGGCGGGCCCATATATTTT	CASSLQGGPIYF